This T cell receptor beta chain was recovered during a study of T cell responses to AZD1222 COVID-19 vaccine. Whole-study context: Second doses that came at about 4 or about 12 weeks were put together. Study conclusions and caveats: The study found Spike-specific TCR breadth and depth rose after two AZD1222 doses.

Repertoires were generated with immunoSEQ multiplex PCR, while TCRdb's copy carries only in-frame clones and drops some. The table lists about 110,000 clones, 88% of them singletons. As regards this clone: Antigen: not known.

V shed 8 bases and J 4 bases; nucleotides not matched to a gene: 3. The length of the CDR3 is 13 residues. Germline lookup yields CDR1 LNHDA and CDR2 SQIVND (reference sequence). This specimen consisted of peripheral blood, obtained on day 0 of AZD1222 vaccination. This clonotype was obtained from an adult in good health. The V call is TRBV19, the J call TRBJ2-1; 9 nucleotides line up with TRBD1. CDR3 coding DNA: TGTGCCAGTGACAGGGGGTATTACAATGAGCAGTTCTTC. Translating gives CASDRGYYNEQFF.